The 15 T cell receptor beta chains reported below all come from one sample, sequenced in a study of T cells in Graves' hyperthyroidism and ophthalmopathy. RNA transcripts yielded amplified TCR beta CDR3 regions. The TCR CDR3 was amplified in a first-round RT-PCR using the HTBI primer set. TCRdb re-called the multiplex PCR reads with MiXCR, one entry per CDR3 protein. The sample has 400,000 or so distinct CDR3 sequences, more than 12% seen once. Sequenced: blood. The receptors derive from a man between 50 and 59 years old with Graves' ophthalmopathy.

The chain combines TRBV28 with TRBJ1-6; 7 nucleotides line up with TRBD1. Germline lookup yields CDR1 MDHEN and CDR2 SYDVKM. The CDR3 extends over 14 amino acids. The V and J ends lost 6 bases and 10 bases, in that order; junction bases with no gene match: 9. The CDR3, as DNA: TGTGCCAGCAGCCCGAACAGGGGTCGCTCACCCCTCCACTTT. Amino acids: CASSPNRGRSPLHF.

This clonotype was seen repeatedly, ten times or more. J is TRBJ2-7 and V is TRBV28; 8 positions agree with TRBD2. This CDR3 is 17 amino acids long. The V gene end was trimmed by 4 bases and the J gene end by 0 bases; junction bases not matched to a gene: 11. Germline values: CDR1 MDHEN, CDR2 SYDVKM. CDR3 DNA: TGTGCCAGCAGTTCAAGTCCTAGCGGGTTGCTCTCCTACGAGCAGTACTTC. The encoded protein is CASSSSPSGLLSYEQYF.

This clonotype was seen repeatedly, ten times or more. The rearrangement links TRBV6-2 or TRBV6-3 to TRBJ2-7, with D possibly called TRBD1 or TRBD2 (5 bases each). CDR1 and CDR2 from the germline V gene are MNHEY and SVGEGT. The CDR3 length is 14 residues. V shed 1 base and J shed 6 bases, with 13 bases lying between them. As DNA, the CDR3 is TGTGCCAGCAGTTACTTTGCGGATGGGGGCGAGCAGTACTTC. Translated, it gives CASSYFADGGEQYF.

This clonotype was counted only a few times. V usage is TRBV12-3 or TRBV12-4 and J usage is TRBJ2-5, with D possibly being TRBD1 (5 bases). This CDR3 comprises 14 residues. V dropped 3 bases and J dropped 4 bases, with 12 bases sitting between them. The CDR3, as DNA: TGTGCCAGCAGTTTGTCAGGGTTTCGAGAGACCCAGTACTTC. It codes for CASSLSGFRETQYF.

This clonotype was counted at least ten times. The rearrangement uses TRBV3-1 and TRBJ2-7; 8 bases fit TRBD1. The CDR3 is 16 amino acids. V lost 2 bases and J lost 2; bases outside the gene matches: 8. Germline V CDR1 and CDR2: LGHDT, YNNKEL (reference sequence). The CDR3: CASSQRQGAVPYEQYF. The CDR3 DNA follows: TGTGCCAGCAGCCAAAGGCAGGGGGCTGTCCCCTACGAGCAGTACTTC.

To note about this clonotype: A read error may be the cause here, since a much bigger clone is one base away. The genes are TRBV5-6 and TRBJ2-3, with D possibly being TRBD1 (7 bases). Germline V gene sequence: CDR1 SGHDT, CDR2 YYEEEE. Deletions cut 7 bases from V and 4 bases from J, with 25 bases between. The CDR3 extends over 17 amino acids. The CDR3 protein is CASSWFRGTANADTQYF. The CDR3 DNA follows: TGTGCCAGCTCATGGTTTCGGGGGACAGCCAACGCAGATACGCAGTATTTT.

This clonotype was observed a few times. The V gene is TRBV7-9, the J gene TRBJ1-2; D perhaps matches TRBD1 (6 bases). The CDR3 totals 19 residues. The germline CDR1 and CDR2 sequences are SEHNR and FQNEAQ (reference sequence). V lost 1 base, J lost 2 bases, and 23 bases lay in between. As DNA, the CDR3 is TGTGCCAGCAGCTTAGAGCCTCTTATCCGGGACACCATCAACTATGGCTACACCTTC. Protein: CASSLEPLIRDTINYGYTF.

V gene TRBV10-3 combines with J gene TRBJ1-4; D unclear. The germline V and J ends were trimmed by 8 bases and 3 bases, with 7 bases remaining between them. Germline assignment: CDR1 ENHRY and CDR2 SYGVKD. The length of the CDR3 is 12 residues. The DNA of the CDR3 is TGTGCCATCGGGGTATCTAATGAAAAACTGTTTTTT. It translates to CAIGVSNEKLFF.

This clonotype was seen ten or more times. V usage is TRBV28 and J usage is TRBJ1-1; 8 bases are shared with TRBD1. The CDR3 runs 13 residues. V lost 4 bases to trimming and J lost 5 bases; unmatched junction nucleotides: 3. Per the germline V gene, CDR1 is MDHEN and CDR2 is SYDVKM. The CDR3: CASSSGGWTEAFF. In DNA form, the CDR3 reads TGTGCCAGCAGTTCAGGGGGCTGGACTGAAGCTTTCTTT.

A few counts support this clonotype. The gene calls are TRBV20-1 and TRBJ2-3, with D tentatively TRBD1 or TRBD2 (5 bases each). In germline, CDR1 is DFQATT, CDR2 SNEGSKA (reference sequence). V was clipped by 4 bases and J by 5 bases, with 7 bases between them. The CDR3 loop spans 11 amino acids. CDR3 in amino acids: CSAMGVDTQYF. The CDR3 DNA reads as TGCAGTGCTATGGGGGTAGATACGCAGTATTTT.

This clonotype was seen only a few times. The V gene is TRBV28, the J gene TRBJ1-2; 8 bases align to TRBD1. The V gene end was trimmed by 5 bases and the J gene end by 3 bases; junction bases not matched to a gene: 5. The CDR3 is 14 residues long. The germline V gene encodes CDR1 MDHEN and CDR2 SYDVKM. The CDR3 DNA reads as TGTGCCAGCAGTGTAAGGACAGGGCACTATGGCTACACCTTC. Its protein product is CASSVRTGHYGYTF.

This clonotype occurred a few times. The chain uses TRBV14 and TRBJ1-3; D is ambiguous. The CDR3 runs to 14 residues. CDR1 and CDR2 (germline): SGHDN, FVKESK. V lost 4 bases and J lost 7, with 14 bases in between. The CDR3 DNA follows: TGTGCCAGCAGCCCTCAGCCCCGAGGGAACACCATATATTTT. It specifies CASSPQPRGNTIYF.

The chain uses TRBV27 and TRBJ1-3; D not resolved. CDR3 size: 13 residues. The germline V gene has CDR1 MNHEY and CDR2 SMNVEV (reference sequence). V was trimmed by 3 bases and J by 2 bases, leaving 5 bases between them. CDR3 sequence: CASSFGAGNTIYF. DNA for the CDR3: TGTGCCAGCAGTTTTGGTGCTGGAAACACCATATATTTT.

This clonotype has a count of ten or more. This chain uses TRBV20-1 with TRBJ2-5; D not resolved. Germline V gives CDR1 DFQATT, CDR2 SNEGSKA (reference sequence). The CDR3 extends over 15 amino acids. Trimming left V 0 bases short and J 4 bases short, with 15 bases between. The CDR3 DNA is TGCAGTGCTAGAGATAACCGAGTCGGCGGAGAGACCCAGTACTTC. It is translated as CSARDNRVGGETQYF.

J is TRBJ1-2 and V is TRBV20-1, with D hard to call. The V end lost 6 bases, the J end lost 4 bases, and 15 bases lay between the germline ends. The CDR3 totals 13 residues. Germline-derived CDR1 and CDR2 are DFQATT and SNEGSKA (reference sequence). The DNA of the CDR3 is TGCAGTGCGTCGTCCCACGACGGCTATGGCTACACCTTC. Its protein product is CSASSHDGYGYTF.